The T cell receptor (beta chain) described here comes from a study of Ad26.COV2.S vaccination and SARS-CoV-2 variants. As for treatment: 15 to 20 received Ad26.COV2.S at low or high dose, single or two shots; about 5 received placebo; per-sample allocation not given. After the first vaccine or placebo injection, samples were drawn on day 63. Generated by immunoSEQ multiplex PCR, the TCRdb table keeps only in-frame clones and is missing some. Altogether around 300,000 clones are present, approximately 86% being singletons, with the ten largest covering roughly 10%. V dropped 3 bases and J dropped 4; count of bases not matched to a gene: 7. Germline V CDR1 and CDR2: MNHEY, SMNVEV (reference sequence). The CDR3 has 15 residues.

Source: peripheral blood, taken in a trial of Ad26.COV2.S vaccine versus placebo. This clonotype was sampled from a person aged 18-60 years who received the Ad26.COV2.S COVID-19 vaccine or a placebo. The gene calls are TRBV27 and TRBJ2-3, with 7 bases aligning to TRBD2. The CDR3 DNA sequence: TGTGCCAGCAGTTTTACGGTTCGGGGGGCAGATACGCAGTATTTT. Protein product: CASSFTVRGADTQYF.